The rows below give T cell receptor beta chains drawn from one sample of a study of glioma-infiltrating T cells. MiXCR, applied by TCRdb to the multiplex PCR reads, yields one record per CDR3 protein. The sample has a few hundred thousand distinct CDR3 sequences, approximately 42% seen once. Material: glioma tissue, nonneoplastic brain tissue, or PBMCs (not recorded which). The receptors here all came from a human donor with low-grade glioma or glioblastoma, undergoing nonglioma brain surgery, or in good health (not recorded which). The CDR3 runs from the conserved cysteine through the conserved F or W. Fields, in order: clone size, D gene, J gene, V gene, CDR3 DNA, CDR3 protein. D genes are given only for firm matches. Where a row states a size, it is once, few, many or the class of an expanded clone; other rows omit it.

>few|.|TRBJ1-3|TRBV4-3
TGCGCCAGCAGCCAAGGAGGGGCACCTGGAAACACCATATATTTT
CASSQGGAPGNTIYF
>few|TRBD1|TRBJ1-1|TRBV4-2
TGTGCCAGCAGCTCTCGGCAGGCAGGGGGAGCTTTCTTT
CASSSRQAGGAFF
>.|TRBD1|TRBJ1-1|TRBV20-1
TGCGGTGCTAGAGTGAGGGGGCGAGGGTACACTGAAGCTTTCTTT
CGARVRGRGYTEAFF
>.|.|TRBJ2-2|TRBV11-2
TGTGCCAGCAGCTGGGGACTGTCGTCGGAGCTGTTTTTT
CASSWGLSSELFF
>many|.|TRBJ2-5|TRBV6-2/TRBV6-3
TGTGCCAGCAGTTACACCAGCGGCCAAGAGACCCAGTACTTC
CASSYTSGQETQYF
>.|.|TRBJ1-5|TRBV28
TGTGCCAGCAGTTTAACAGGGAGGGGAGGTCAGCCCCAGCATTTT
CASSLTGRGGQPQHF
>.|.|TRBJ2-1|TRBV7-7
TGTGCTAGCAGCCGAACGGATTACAATGAGCAGTTCTTC
CASSRTDYNEQFF
>.|.|TRBJ2-4|TRBV6-1
TGTGCCAGCAGTTTTCGACGGGACGCCAAAAACATTCAGTACTTC
CASSFRRDAKNIQYF
>.|.|TRBJ2-7|TRBV20-1
TGCAGTGCTCCCCGACTGAACGAGCAGTACTTC
CSAPRLNEQYF
>.|TRBD1|TRBJ2-1|TRBV12-5
TGTGCTAGTGGTCAGGGACAGGGGCCTCCCCCCCATGAGCAGTTCTTC
CASGQGQGPPPHEQFF
>.|.|TRBJ2-7|TRBV19
TGTGCCAGTGGTATAGGGACAGCGGGCTCCTACGAGCAGTACTTC
CASGIGTAGSYEQYF
>.|.|TRBJ2-5|TRBV7-2
TGTGCCAGCAGCTCCGGGATCGGGGTGACCCAGTACTTC
CASSSGIGVTQYF
>.|TRBD1|TRBJ1-4|TRBV25-1
TGTGCCAGCAGTGGACTACAGGGGGCCGGATATGAAAAACTGTTTTTT
CASSGLQGAGYEKLFF